This T cell receptor (beta chain) was sequenced in a study of breast tumors, draining lymph nodes, adjacent tissues (dated by TCRdb to 2016 to 2017). Turning to the overall study: TCR beta repertoires were compared across tumor, adjacent nontumor tissue and axillary lymph nodes obtained from breast cancer patients. In human breast cancer, the study set out to evaluate how tumor, surrounding tissue and draining lymph node repertoires relate to one another and whether T cells may move between these sites.

Sequencing took place on an Illumina HiSeq 2000. Multiplex PCR amplification was used to generate the TCR beta chain libraries. High-throughput sequencing was used to analyze the amplified TCR beta chain products. TCRdb redid the processing of the public reads, applying fastp at Q25 and MiXCR, and retained in-frame beta chains. CDR3 protein sequences are deduplicated, and each keeps its most common genes and DNA. This sample has 150,000 to 250,000 distinct CDR3 sequences in its table, and 31% of those were observed once. More than 4% of the sample rests with the top ten. Results the study describes overall, beyond this receptor: The conclusion that tumor T cells originate in lymph nodes was presented as consistent with a hypothesis rather than as directly demonstrated. Tumors showed preferential V and J gene usage, and their T-cell repertoire diversity fell below that of lymph nodes yet above that of nontumor tissue. The data were considered consistent with most tumor T cells being derived from the lymph node and subsequently expanding within tumor tissue. Tumor and nontumor tissue repertoires were significantly more similar in luminal-like than in basal-like breast cancer.

The CDR3, from cysteine to phenylalanine, totals 12 residues. Of all the DNA, just the CDR3 is kept, 36 bases in frame from base 1. According to the germline V gene (reference sequence), CDR1 reads GTSNPN and CDR2 reads SVGIG. The V and J ends are trimmed by 3 bases and 8 bases, leaving 13 bases between them. As concerns this clonotype: No antigen is known for it. The record has no base qualities; no much larger clone is one base away.

Lymph node samples came from the axillary draining lymph nodes of breast cancer patients. The source is a female donor with breast cancer. Some clones in this sample may be carry-over from other donors' samples. Sequencing was done on a sample of axillary lymph node tissue. Recombination linked TRBV30 to TRBJ1-2, with the D gene call left open. The sequence in DNA is TGTGCCTGGAGGGAGAGGGCGGGAGGCTACACCTTC. Its protein reads: CAWRERAGGYTF.